The 25 T cell receptor beta chains presented below share a single source sample, sequenced in a study of T cells in Graves' hyperthyroidism and ophthalmopathy (dated by TCRdb to about 2019). Libraries were made using multiplex PCR. The sample was run on an Illumina HiSeq 2000. TCR beta CDR3 regions were amplified from RNA transcripts. For the first round of RT-PCR on the TCR CDR3, the HTBI primer set was used together with the Qiagen OneStep RT-PCR kit. TCRdb cleaned the public reads at Q25 with fastp, built clones with MiXCR and kept in-frame beta chains. Rows merge per CDR3 protein into single entries with the most common DNA and genes. The sample includes 250,000 to 300,000 distinct CDR3 sequences, with 15% to 20% observed a single time. 35% to 45% of the sample lies in the top ten. The source material was blood. These receptors were obtained from a man in his forties or fifties with Graves' ophthalmopathy.

A few counts support this clonotype. The V and J genes are TRBV20-1 and TRBJ2-2; TRBD1 aligns across 9 bases. Germline V gene data show CDR1 as DFQATT and CDR2 as SNEGSKA (reference sequence). This CDR3 has 14 residues. Unmatched junction bases numbered 6, after V lost 5 bases and J lost 5 bases. CDR3 DNA: TGCAGTGCTGGGACAGGGCGGGAGACCGGGGAGCTGTTTTTT. It yields the protein CSAGTGRETGELFF.

The table lists this clonotype with a few counts. This chain joins TRBV7-3 and TRBJ2-3, with 10 positions matching TRBD2. Germline V gene lookup returns CDR1 SGHTA and CDR2 FQGTGA. J gave up 7 bases and V 2 bases, and 12 bases lay outside the gene matches. The CDR3 covers 17 residues. The CDR3 DNA follows: TGTGCCAGCAGCTTAGGTGGGGCTAGCGGGAGTTCAAATACGCAGTATTTT. Its translation is CASSLGGASGSSNTQYF.

The CDR3 reads CASQTTLNSPLHF. In DNA, the CDR3 is TGTGCCAGTCAAACAACCCTCAATTCACCCCTCCACTTT. The chain couples TRBV28 to TRBJ1-6; unclear D gene. Germline V gene lookup returns CDR1 MDHEN and CDR2 SYDVKM. This CDR3 has 13 residues. Trimming took 9 bases from V and 7 from J, leaving 13 bases between them. The full variable domain, in which reference TRBV28 and TRBJ1-6 provide the parts outside the CDR3, is DVKVTQSSRYLVKRTGEKVFLECVQDMDHENMFWYRQDPGLGLRLIYFSYDVKMKEKGDIPEGYSVSREKKERFSLILESASTNQTSMYLCASQTTLNSPLHFGNGTRLTVT.

This clonotype was observed a few times. V is TRBV7-9 and J is TRBJ1-2; unclear D gene. Germline-derived CDR1 and CDR2 are SEHNR and FQNEAQ (reference sequence). Trimming stripped 5 bases from V and 1 base from J, with 8 bases between. The CDR3 sequence is 13 residues long. CDR3 region: CASSPDLNYGYTF. The CDR3 DNA reads as TGTGCCAGCAGCCCGGACCTTAACTATGGCTACACCTTC.

This clonotype was detected many times. This rearrangement joins TRBV30 to TRBJ2-1; D might be TRBD1 (7 bases). The length of the CDR3 is 16 residues. The V end was cut by 3 bases, the J end by 2 bases, with 17 bases between. Germline V gene data show CDR1 as GTSNPN and CDR2 as SVGIG (reference sequence). CDR3 in DNA: TGTGCCTGGAGCGGGGGATCACAGGGGACCTACAATGAGCAGTTCTTC. Translation: CAWSGGSQGTYNEQFF.

In its sample, this clonotype was seen a few times. This rearrangement joins TRBV9 to TRBJ2-3, with TRBD2 identical over 7 bases. Trimming cost V 2 bases and J 0 bases; bases outside gene matches: 3. This CDR3 has 15 amino acids. Germline V lookup: CDR1 SGDLS, CDR2 YYNGEE. The CDR3 region is CASSVVSGSTDTQYF. The DNA of the CDR3 is TGTGCCAGCAGCGTGGTTAGCGGGAGCACAGATACGCAGTATTTT.

This clonotype was seen ten or more times. CDR3 coding DNA: TGTGCCAGCAGTCGACGGGGGGGAATGGACACTGAAGCTTTCTTT. Translating gives CASSRRGGMDTEAFF. V gene TRBV27 combines with J gene TRBJ1-1, with a weak D call TRBD1 (5 bases). The ends were cut back, 5 bases at V and 3 bases at J, with 16 bases in the middle. The CDR3 loop spans 15 amino acids. Per germline, CDR1 MNHEY and CDR2 SMNVEV (reference sequence).

The genes are TRBV28 and TRBJ1-1, with D perhaps matching TRBD1 (5 bases). The CDR3 loop spans 12 amino acids. The V end lost 1 base, the J end lost 11 bases, and 11 bases lay between the germline ends. CDR1 is MDHEN, CDR2 SYDVKM, per germline. The CDR3 region is CASSLYAEGAFF. CDR3 in DNA: TGTGCCAGCAGTTTATACGCCGAGGGGGCTTTCTTT. Filled out from reference TRBV28 and TRBJ1-1, the complete variable domain reads DVKVTQSSRYLVKRTGEKVFLECVQDMDHENMFWYRQDPGLGLRLIYFSYDVKMKEKGDIPEGYSVSREKKERFSLILESASTNQTSMYLCASSLYAEGAFFGQGTRLTVV.

The sample holds a few counts of this clonotype. The V call is TRBV28, the J call TRBJ2-7; 9 bases match TRBD1. J gave up 4 bases and V 4 bases, and 8 bases lay outside the gene matches. Germline V gives CDR1 MDHEN, CDR2 SYDVKM. The CDR3 covers 15 residues. CDR3 amino acids: CASSSENRGQYEQYF. In DNA, the CDR3 is TGTGCCAGCAGTTCCGAAAACAGGGGGCAATACGAGCAGTACTTC.

This clonotype was recorded a few times. The rearrangement uses TRBV19 and TRBJ2-1, with D possibly being TRBD2 (6 bases). This CDR3 is 13 amino acids long. Trimming removed 9 bases at V and 9 bases at J, with 18 bases between. The germline V gene has CDR1 LNHDA and CDR2 SQIVND (reference sequence). As DNA, the CDR3 is TGTGCCAGCTGGGGAAACGGGAGAGGTGAGCAGTTCTTC. Protein product: CASWGNGRGEQFF.

The rearrangement joins TRBV12-3 or TRBV12-4 to TRBJ2-3, with D tentatively TRBD2 (6 bases). Between the trimmed V and J ends, which lost 1 base and 2 bases, there was a span of 10 bases. CDR3 length equals 15 residues. CDR3 sequence reads: CASSLVQGLTDTQYF. CDR3 nucleotides: TGTGCCAGCAGTTTAGTCCAGGGACTCACAGATACGCAGTATTTT.

This clonotype was recorded at least ten times. The chain couples TRBV11-3 to TRBJ2-3, with TRBD2 identical over 13 bases. The CDR3 loop spans 16 amino acids. Trimming at V came to 4 bases and at J to 10 bases, leaving 11 bases not matched to a gene. Germline V gives CDR1 SGHNT, CDR2 YENEEA. The CDR3 DNA is TGTGCCAGCAGCTCTCGGACTAGCGGGGGCTCGGCGTCGCAGTATTTT. Amino acid sequence: CASSSRTSGGSASQYF.

This clonotype was detected a few times. The chain is built from TRBV30 and TRBJ1-5, with D possibly matching TRBD1 (5 bases). Per the germline V gene, CDR1 is GTSNPN and CDR2 is SVGIG (reference sequence). CDR3 length: 13 amino acids. V shed 0 bases and J shed 5 bases, with 8 bases lying between them. Here the CDR3 reads CAWSVDSYQPQHF. The CDR3 coding sequence is TGTGCCTGGAGTGTCGACAGCTATCAGCCCCAGCATTTT.

Only a few counts were recorded for this clonotype. The V call is TRBV15, the J call TRBJ1-1; 7 bases agree with TRBD1. The CDR3 spans 16 residues. Germline V gene sequence: CDR1 LNHNV, CDR2 YYDKDF (reference sequence). Losses at the gene ends were 0 bases for V and 0 bases for J; bases not matched to a gene: 4. CDR3 sequence: CATSREDRSMNTEAFF. The CDR3 DNA is TGTGCCACCAGCAGAGAGGACAGGTCCATGAACACTGAAGCTTTCTTT.

This clonotype was found many times. This rearrangement joins TRBV12-3 or TRBV12-4 to TRBJ2-1; 10 bases line up with TRBD1. Trimming took 6 bases from V and 5 from J; bases not matched to a gene: 4. The CDR3 has 14 residues. The DNA for the CDR3 is TGTGCCAGCAGCTTCGACAGGGGGCACAATGAGCAGTTCTTC. This encodes CASSFDRGHNEQFF.

This clonotype was found a few times. V usage is TRBV5-1 and J usage is TRBJ2-3; the match to TRBD1 covers 7 bases. Germline V lookup: CDR1 SGHRS, CDR2 YFSETQ. Unmatched junction bases numbered 7, after V lost 2 bases and J lost 4 bases. This CDR3 is 15 amino acids long. The CDR3 DNA reads as TGCGCCAGCAGCTTTCTGACAGGGCGGGCAGATACGCAGTATTTT. Translation gives CASSFLTGRADTQYF.

The chain has TRBV27 and TRBJ2-1, with D unclear. The CDR3 has 14 amino acids. Trimming pared 6 bases from V and 2 bases from J, leaving 11 bases between. The germline V gene has CDR1 MNHEY and CDR2 SMNVEV (reference sequence). The CDR3 DNA is TGTGCCAGCAGCGAGGATATACCCTACAATGAGCAGTTCTTC. It is translated as CASSEDIPYNEQFF.

CDR3 DNA sequence: TGTGCCAGCAGTCTCAAAGCCGGGACCTCAATCTATGGCTACACCTTC. Its protein is CASSLKAGTSIYGYTF. V usage is TRBV6-1 and J usage is TRBJ1-2; tentative D call: TRBD1 (5 bases). The V and J ends lost 5 bases and 4 bases respectively, with 20 bases between them. The germline gives CDR1 MNHNS, CDR2 SASEGT. The CDR3 has 16 amino acids.

The sample holds many counts of this clonotype. The V gene is TRBV3-1, the J gene TRBJ1-6; 8 positions agree with TRBD1. Unmatched junction bases numbered 7, after V lost 0 bases and J lost 9 bases. In germline, CDR1 is LGHDT, CDR2 YNNKEL (reference sequence). CDR3 length: 16 amino acids. CDR3 nucleotides: TGTGCCAGCAGCCAAGATTCAAGGACAGGGTCTTCACCCCTCCACTTT. Protein product: CASSQDSRTGSSPLHF.

The rearrangement links TRBV2 to TRBJ2-7, with 11 bases matching TRBD2. The germline gives CDR1 SNHLY, CDR2 FYNNEI. The CDR3 has 14 amino acids. With 6 bases clipped from V and 3 bases from J, the junction kept 4 bases outside the gene matches. The CDR3 DNA reads TGTGCCAGCAGCGGGACTAGCGGCTTCTACGAGCAGTACTTC. It translates to CASSGTSGFYEQYF. Looking up the rest from reference TRBV2 and TRBJ2-7 gives the full variable domain: EPEVTQTPSHQVTQMGQEVILRCVPISNHLYFYWYRQILGQKVEFLVSFYNNEISEKSEIFDDQFSVERPDGSNFTLKIRSTKLEDSAMYFCASSGTSGFYEQYFGPGTRLTVT.

The sample holds many counts of this clonotype. This sequence joins TRBV20-1 and TRBJ2-1; D is perhaps TRBD2 (6 bases). The CDR3 has 16 amino acids. V dropped 4 bases and J dropped 8 bases, with 24 bases sitting between them. From germline, CDR1 is DFQATT and CDR2 SNEGSKA (reference sequence). CDR3 in amino acids: CSATARGRRGGDEQFF. The CDR3 DNA follows: TGCAGTGCTACGGCGAGAGGACGCAGAGGAGGGGATGAGCAGTTCTTC.

In the case of this clonotype: This may arise from a read error, as a much more abundant clone is one base away. This sequence joins TRBV30 and TRBJ1-2; 12 nucleotides match TRBD1. CDR1 and CDR2 (germline): GTSNPN, SVGIG (reference sequence). This CDR3 is 13 amino acids long. V shed 7 bases, J shed 4 bases, and the junction held 4 bases outside the gene matches. The DNA of the CDR3 is TGTGCCTTTGGGACAGGGGGCGGCTATGGCTACACCTTC. It encodes CAFGTGGGYGYTF.

This clonotype came up a few times. The chain couples TRBV29-1 to TRBJ2-7, with 7 nucleotides matching TRBD2. Per germline, CDR1 SQVTM and CDR2 ANQGSEA. The V segment lost 4 bases and the J segment 1 base; nucleotides outside the gene matches: 1. The CDR3 has 12 residues. The CDR3 here is CSVAAGSYEQYF. The CDR3 nucleotides read TGCAGCGTTGCAGCGGGATCCTACGAGCAGTACTTC.

This clonotype was counted many times. The CDR3 bases are TGCAGTGCTAGAGTTAACAGCTTGGGCCTTTTCGGAGAGACCCAGTACTTC. Protein sequence: CSARVNSLGLFGETQYF. The J gene is TRBJ2-5, the V gene TRBV20-1; D is uncertain. The CDR3 totals 17 residues. V was trimmed by 1 base and J by 4 bases, leaving 22 bases between them. Germline loops: CDR1 DFQATT, CDR2 SNEGSKA (reference sequence).

The chain combines TRBV4-1 with TRBJ2-5; D is perhaps TRBD2 (6 bases). The CDR3 length is 16 residues. V lost 2 bases and J lost 7, with 20 bases in between. Germline CDR1 MGHRA, CDR2 YSYEKL. The CDR3 bases are TGCGCCAGCAGCCAACGCGGGACTCCAAAACCGCCGACCCAGTACTTC. Its translation: CASSQRGTPKPPTQYF.